What follows are 14 T cell receptor beta chains derived from one specimen sequenced in a study of OX40 agonist ivuxolimab in advanced cancers. Assay: immunoSEQ multiplex PCR; the TCRdb copy retains only in-frame clones and omits some. The table includes around 58,000 clones, around 89% detected once. Sequencing was performed on CD4+ or CD8+ T cells sorted from blood, taken in a trial of the OX40 agonist ivuxolimab. The receptors shown here come from an adult with an advanced solid tumor such as melanoma, head and neck, liver or kidney cancer.

The gene calls are TRBV6-6 and TRBJ1-5; D gene unclear. The CDR3 covers 14 residues. Germline-derived CDR1 and CDR2 are MNHNY and SVGAGI (reference sequence). The ends were cut back, 5 bases at V and 3 bases at J, with 11 bases in the middle. CDR3 sequence: CASSPQALNQPQHF. CDR3 DNA: TGTGCCAGCAGTCCCCAGGCGCTCAATCAGCCCCAGCATTTT.

V is TRBV5-8 and J is TRBJ2-5; perhaps D is TRBD1 or TRBD2 (6 bases each). The CDR3 runs to 14 residues. Germline CDR1 and CDR2: SGHTS and YDEGEE. V lost 1 base, J lost 4 bases, and 11 bases lay in between. CDR3: CASSLTGRGETQYF. In DNA form, the CDR3 reads TGTGCCAGCAGCTTGACAGGGCGGGGAGAGACCCAGTACTTC.

This clone was counted between two and nine times. V usage is TRBV11-1 and J usage is TRBJ2-2; D is unresolved. This CDR3 spans 14 amino acids. V dropped 2 bases and J dropped 2 bases, with 6 bases sitting between them. CDR1 is SGHAT, CDR2 FQDESV, per germline (reference sequence). DNA for the CDR3: TGTGCCAGCAGCTTAAACTATAACACCGGGGAGCTGTTTTTT. It is translated as CASSLNYNTGELFF.

In this sample, this clone turned up a few times. This chain links TRBV29-1 with TRBJ2-1, with 10 bases lining up with TRBD1. The CDR3 is 14 amino acids. V lost 8 bases to trimming and J lost 10 bases; unmatched junction nucleotides: 14. The V gene's germline CDR1 is SQVTM and CDR2 ANQGSEA. The chain's CDR3 is CSSRSGQGTREQFF. In DNA form, the CDR3 reads TGCAGCTCACGTTCGGGACAGGGGACCAGGGAGCAGTTCTTC.

The V and J genes are TRBV30 and TRBJ2-2; a possible D gene is TRBD2 (5 bases). The length of the CDR3 is 17 residues. Germline assignment: CDR1 GTSNPN and CDR2 SVGIG (reference sequence). Trimming removed 2 bases at V and 3 bases at J, with 19 bases between. This CDR3 reads CAWSRLAGKDYTGELFF. CDR3 DNA sequence: TGTGCCTGGAGTAGGCTAGCCGGGAAGGATTACACCGGGGAGCTGTTTTTT.

The V gene is TRBV19, the J gene TRBJ2-1; 8 nucleotides match TRBD2. From germline, CDR1 is LNHDA and CDR2 SQIVND (reference sequence). Trimming cost V 5 bases and J 0 bases; bases outside gene matches: 9. The CDR3 consists of 17 residues. For the CDR3, the DNA is TGTGCCAGTAGTTGGCTAGCGGGCTATAGCTCCTACAATGAGCAGTTCTTC. Amino acid sequence: CASSWLAGYSSYNEQFF. The full variable domain, completed using reference TRBV19 and TRBJ2-1, is DGGITQSPKYLFRKEGQNVTLSCEQNLNHDAMYWYRQDPGQGLRLIYYSQIVNDFQKGDIAEGYSVSREKKESFPLTVTSAQKNPTAFYLCASSWLAGYSSYNEQFFGPGTRLTVL.

This chain joins TRBV4-2 and TRBJ2-3, with TRBD2 identical over 8 bases. This CDR3 comprises 16 residues. V lost 4 bases and J lost 0; bases outside the gene matches: 6. CDR1 and CDR2 from the germline V gene are LGHNA and YNFKEQ. The CDR3 sequence is CASSRNPSGSTDTQYF. The DNA for the CDR3 is TGTGCCAGCAGCCGGAACCCTAGCGGGAGCACAGATACGCAGTATTTT.

The CDR3 sequence: CASSSLLTGTGTEAFF. CDR3 sequence (DNA): TGCGCCAGCAGCTCACTCTTGACAGGGACGGGGACTGAAGCTTTCTTT. The chain has TRBV5-1 and TRBJ1-1; 7 bases are shared with TRBD1. The ends lost 3 bases at V and 5 bases at J; junction bases unmatched: 13. Germline-derived CDR1 and CDR2 are SGHRS and YFSETQ. CDR3 length: 16 residues.

The chain employs TRBV5-4 and TRBJ1-2; D may be TRBD1 (5 bases). The length of the CDR3 is 13 residues. Germline V CDR1 and CDR2: SGHNT, YYREEE (reference sequence). V lost 1 base to trimming and J lost 8 bases, with 12 bases between them. The CDR3 loop reads CASSLFGGVGYTF. CDR3 DNA sequence: TGTGCCAGCAGCTTGTTTGGGGGGGTCGGCTACACCTTC.

This CDR3 is CAWSRRTAGGPYEQYF. DNA of the CDR3: TGTGCCTGGAGTAGACGGACCGCAGGAGGACCTTACGAGCAGTACTTC. V and J are TRBV30 and TRBJ2-7; the D gene is possibly TRBD2 (5 bases). The CDR3 has 16 amino acids. Germline values: CDR1 GTSNPN, CDR2 SVGIG (reference sequence). V was cut by 2 bases and J by 4 bases, with 21 bases left in between.

The chain links TRBV25-1 to TRBJ1-5; a possible D gene is TRBD1 (6 bases). With 4 bases removed from V and 4 bases from J, the gap between germline ends came to 11 bases. The CDR3 runs to 14 residues. Germline V CDR1 and CDR2: MGHDK, SYGVNS. Here the CDR3 DNA reads TGTGCCAGCAGTGGGGAACAGGGAAATCAGCCCCAGCATTTT. It specifies CASSGEQGNQPQHF.

CDR3 region: CASSPLRALRAIQYF. The CDR3 nucleotides read TGTGCCAGCAGTCCCCTCAGGGCACTTCGGGCCATTCAGTACTTC. The chain uses TRBV11-1 and TRBJ2-4; TRBD1 is a possible D gene (5 bases). Germline CDR1 and CDR2: SGHAT and FQDESV (reference sequence). The CDR3 has 15 residues. V was trimmed by 6 bases and J by 9 bases, leaving 21 bases between them.

The J gene is TRBJ2-1, the V gene TRBV30; no firm D call. This CDR3 contains 12 residues. CDR1 GTSNPN and CDR2 SVGIG come from the germline V gene (reference sequence). The V gene lost 1 base and the J gene lost 8 bases, with 9 bases spanning the gap. The CDR3 here is CAWSDSRYEQFF. CDR3 nucleotides: TGTGCCTGGAGTGATAGCCGCTATGAGCAGTTCTTC.

CDR3 sequence: CASSLLEGRTEAFF. The CDR3 DNA sequence: TGTGCCAGCAGCCTCCTCGAGGGGCGGACTGAAGCTTTCTTT. The chain joins TRBV5-6 to TRBJ1-1; D perhaps matches TRBD1 (5 bases). Looked up from germline, CDR1 is SGHDT and CDR2 is YYEEEE. The CDR3 runs to 14 residues. Deletions cut 4 bases from V and 5 bases from J, with 15 bases between.